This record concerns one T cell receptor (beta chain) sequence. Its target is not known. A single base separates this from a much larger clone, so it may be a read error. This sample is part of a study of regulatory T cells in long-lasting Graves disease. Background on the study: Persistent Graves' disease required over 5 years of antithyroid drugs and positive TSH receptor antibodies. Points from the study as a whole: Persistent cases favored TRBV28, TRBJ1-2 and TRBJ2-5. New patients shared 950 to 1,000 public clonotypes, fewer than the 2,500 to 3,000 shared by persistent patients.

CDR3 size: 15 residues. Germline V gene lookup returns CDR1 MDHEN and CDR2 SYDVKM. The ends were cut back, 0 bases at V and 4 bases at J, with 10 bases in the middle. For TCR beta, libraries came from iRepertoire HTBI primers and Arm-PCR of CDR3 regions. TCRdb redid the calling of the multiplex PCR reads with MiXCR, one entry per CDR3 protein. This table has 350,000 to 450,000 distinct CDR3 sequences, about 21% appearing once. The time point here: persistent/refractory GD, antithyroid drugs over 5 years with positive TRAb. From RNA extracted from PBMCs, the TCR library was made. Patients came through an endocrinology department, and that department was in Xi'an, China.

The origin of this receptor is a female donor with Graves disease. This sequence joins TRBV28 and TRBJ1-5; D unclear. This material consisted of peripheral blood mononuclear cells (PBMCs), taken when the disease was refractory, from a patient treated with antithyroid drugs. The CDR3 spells CASSLCGECNQPQHF. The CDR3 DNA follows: TGTGCCAGCAGTTTATGCGGTGAGTGTAATCAGCCCCAGCATTTT.